This section outlines one T cell receptor (beta chain) sequence together with its context. Antigen unknown. These data come from a study of CXCR3-negative and CXCR3-positive naive CD8 T cells. The CDR3 loop spans 14 amino acids. Germline V gives CDR1 MNHEY, CDR2 SMNVEV (reference sequence). Study-wide points: Similarly elevated diversity marked both naive subsets, with memory CD8+ cells showing far lower diversity.

The study made its TRB cDNA libraries by 5' RACE, adding UMI labels. TCRdb re-called the 5' RACE reads and gives one entry per CDR3 protein, without DNA. In all, the sample yields tens of thousands of distinct CDR3 sequences. The receptor was isolated from a human donor in good health. Some clones in this sample may be carry-over from other donors' samples. The V call is TRBV27, the J call TRBJ1-1; no DNA is available, so the TRBD1 call from TCRdb remains unchecked. The sequenced sample was naive CXCR3- CD8+ T cells from blood. Subset indicated: CD45RO-CCR7+CD27+CD95- naive CD8+ T cells lacking CXCR3 (TNR3-). The CDR3 protein is CASSLGRQNTEAFF.